The sequence of this TCR beta chain was determined in a study of early T cells in non-severe SARS-CoV-2 infection. Across the whole study: The chains were unpaired, and the sequenced material was bulk RNA from unsorted whole blood.

Study findings and constraints: Private and CD4 specificities were missed by VDJdb matching, which favored anti-spike CD8 responses.

This clonotype was seen repeatedly, ten times or more. What it binds is not known. Attached unique molecular identifiers marked individual cDNA molecules. MiXCR was run by TCRdb on the 5' RACE reads, yielding one entry per CDR3 protein. The sample holds approximately 56,000 distinct CDR3 sequences, approximately 15% seen once. The input for sequencing was whole blood, taken at baseline. This TCR was recovered from an adult who was a healthcare worker with PCR-confirmed SARS-CoV-2 infection or an uninfected control (not recorded which).

CDR3 DNA sequence: TGCGCCAGCAGCATTCGTGTGGGCCGTTACAATGAGCAGTTCTTC. Amino acid sequence: CASSIRVGRYNEQFF. The chain joins TRBV5-1 to TRBJ2-1; no clear D gene. The length of the CDR3 is 15 residues. Trimming took 4 bases from V and 4 from J, leaving 15 bases between them. CDR1 is SGHRS, CDR2 YFSETQ, per germline.